This passage covers 32 T cell receptor beta chains from one sample sequenced in a study of CD8+ T cells in alopecia areata. Extracted RNA was reverse transcribed into cDNA, the sequencing template. Assay used: immunoSEQ multiplex PCR; TCRdb lists only in-frame clones, some missing. The data contain tens of thousands of clones, just over 50% of them singletons. Sample: NKG2D-high CD8+ T cells sorted from blood. Every receptor here comes from a human donor with alopecia areata.

This clone was detected only once. The CDR3 spells CASSYSGGTGELFF. CDR3 DNA: TGTGCCAGCAGTTATAGCGGCGGCACCGGGGAGCTGTTTTTT. The chain has TRBV6-6 and TRBJ2-2; TRBD2 might be the D (6 bases). The germline V gene encodes CDR1 MNHNY and CDR2 SVGAGI (reference sequence). Trimming removed 3 bases at V and 4 bases at J, with 9 bases between. CDR3 length: 14 residues.

The chain uses TRBV4-1 and TRBJ2-5; no reliable D call. V lost 0 bases and J 5 bases, leaving 10 bases between the germline ends. Germline loops: CDR1 MGHRA, CDR2 YSYEKL. The CDR3 has 14 residues. The DNA of the CDR3 is TGCGCCAGCAGCCAAGACCGCGTTCGGGAGACCCAGTACTTC. The encoded protein is CASSQDRVRETQYF.

V and J are TRBV30 and TRBJ1-1; the D is unclear. Deletions cut 4 bases from V and 8 bases from J, with 14 bases between. Germline CDR1 is GTSNPN and CDR2 is SVGIG (reference sequence). This CDR3 has 12 residues. In DNA, the CDR3 is TGTGCCTGGACCCTCCCGGGTTCGGAAGCTTTCTTT. This translates into CAWTLPGSEAFF. The whole variable domain, filled in from reference TRBV30 and TRBJ1-1, reads SQTIHQWPATLVQPVGSPLSLECTVEGTSNPNLYWYRQAAGRGLQLLFYSVGIGQISSEVPQNLSASRPQDRQFILSSKKLLLSDSGFYLCAWTLPGSEAFFGQGTRLTVV.

The rearrangement joins TRBV29-1 to TRBJ1-5, with 7 bases that match TRBD1. With 4 bases clipped from V and 2 bases from J, the junction kept 2 bases outside the gene matches. CDR3 length: 13 amino acids. Per the germline V gene, CDR1 is SQVTM and CDR2 is ANQGSEA. The CDR3 sequence: CSVGQGRNQPQHF. The CDR3 DNA reads as TGCAGCGTTGGACAGGGACGCAATCAGCCCCAGCATTTT.

The J gene is TRBJ2-7, the V gene TRBV2, with D perhaps TRBD1 (5 bases). Germline CDR1 is SNHLY and CDR2 is FYNNEI. The CDR3 sequence is 14 residues long. V lost 11 bases, J lost 0 bases, and 17 bases lay in between. The CDR3 sequence is CAAEQGRPSYEQYF. CDR3 nucleotides: TGTGCCGCGGAGCAGGGTAGGCCCTCCTACGAGCAGTACTTC. The whole variable domain, filled in from reference TRBV2 and TRBJ2-7, reads EPEVTQTPSHQVTQMGQEVILRCVPISNHLYFYWYRQILGQKVEFLVSFYNNEISEKSEIFDDQFSVERPDGSNFTLKIRSTKLEDSAMYFCAAEQGRPSYEQYFGPGTRLTVT.

V is TRBV9 and J is TRBJ1-6; D is ambiguous. From germline, CDR1 is SGDLS and CDR2 YYNGEE. Between the trimmed V and J ends, which lost 4 bases and 10 bases, there was a span of 18 bases. The length of the CDR3 is 15 residues. The CDR3 nucleotides read TGTGCCAGCAGCCCATTTTCGGCAGCACAGTCACCCCTCCACTTT. Translated, it gives CASSPFSAAQSPLHF.

This clone was detected only a few times. The gene calls are TRBV29-1 and TRBJ1-1, with D possibly being TRBD1 (5 bases). Between the trimmed V and J ends, which lost 3 bases and 8 bases, there was a span of 13 bases. Germline CDR1 SQVTM, CDR2 ANQGSEA. The CDR3 sequence is 12 residues long. This CDR3 is CSVETEKWEAFF. CDR3 coding DNA: TGCAGCGTTGAGACAGAGAAATGGGAAGCTTTCTTT.

The chain uses TRBV5-6 and TRBJ1-1; the D is unclear. Germline values: CDR1 SGHDT, CDR2 YYEEEE. CDR3 length: 13 residues. Deletions cut 0 bases from V and 1 base from J, with 4 bases between. The CDR3 loop reads CASSLDTNTEAFF. The DNA of the CDR3 is TGTGCCAGCAGCTTGGACACGAACACTGAAGCTTTCTTT.

The chain links TRBV28 to TRBJ2-5; D gene uncertain. Trimming pared 2 bases from V and 7 bases from J, leaving 17 bases between. The CDR3 runs to 15 residues. From germline, CDR1 is MDHEN and CDR2 SYDVKM. This chain's CDR3 is CASSLRRVARGTQYF. The CDR3 DNA follows: TGTGCCAGCAGTTTAAGACGAGTGGCGCGAGGGACCCAGTACTTC.

The chain is built from TRBV29-1 and TRBJ2-1; TRBD2 matches at 8 bases. This CDR3 spans 15 amino acids. Losses at the gene ends were 5 bases for V and 4 bases for J; bases not matched to a gene: 10. Germline CDR1 and CDR2: SQVTM and ANQGSEA. The CDR3 is CSVWFSGGSYNEQFF. As DNA, the CDR3 is TGCAGCGTTTGGTTCAGCGGGGGATCGTACAATGAGCAGTTCTTC.

The V call is TRBV5-4, the J call TRBJ2-7, with D tentatively TRBD1 (6 bases). The CDR3 loop spans 12 amino acids. The V gene lost 3 bases and the J gene lost 5 bases, with 9 bases spanning the gap. CDR1 SGHNT and CDR2 YYREEE come from the germline V gene (reference sequence). CDR3 sequence (DNA): TGTGCCAGCAGCTCTGGACAGAACGAGCAGTACTTC. This sequence encodes CASSSGQNEQYF.

A few counts support this clone. V is TRBV7-9 and J is TRBJ2-1; the match to TRBD2 covers 11 bases. The germline V gene encodes CDR1 SEHNR and CDR2 FQNEAQ (reference sequence). The CDR3 extends over 17 amino acids. The junction had 12 bases not matched to a gene; V was cut back by 5 bases and J by 6 bases. CDR3 residues: CASSPIAGGPHSNEQFF. The CDR3 region has the DNA TGTGCCAGCAGCCCCATAGCGGGGGGGCCTCATAGCAATGAGCAGTTCTTC.

The genes are TRBV11-2 and TRBJ2-5; TRBD1 aligns across 10 bases. The CDR3 is 16 residues long. Germline CDR1 SGHAT, CDR2 FQNNGV. The V and J ends lost 4 bases and 5 bases, in that order; junction bases with no gene match: 10. The CDR3 DNA reads as TGTGCCAGCAGCTACTCCGGGACAGGGGTTGGCGAGACCCAGTACTTC. This sequence encodes CASSYSGTGVGETQYF. Complete variable domain (other parts from reference TRBV11-2 and TRBJ2-5): EAGVAQSPRYKIIEKRQSVAFWCNPISGHATLYWYQQILGQGPKLLIQFQNNGVVDDSQLPKDRFSAERLKGVDSTLKIQPAKLEDSAVYLCASSYSGTGVGETQYFGPGTRLLVL.

In this sample, this clone turned up a few times. The chain combines TRBV29-1 with TRBJ1-1; 11 bases match TRBD1. Germline V gene lookup returns CDR1 SQVTM and CDR2 ANQGSEA. The ends lost 3 bases at V and 10 bases at J; junction bases unmatched: 4. CDR3 length equals 12 residues. The CDR3 nucleotides read TGCAGCGTTGATAGAGGGACAGGGGGAGCTTTCTTT. Its protein product is CSVDRGTGGAFF.

This clone was picked up one time. The V call is TRBV7-9, the J call TRBJ2-3; no reliable D call. This CDR3 contains 15 residues. Per germline, CDR1 SEHNR and CDR2 FQNEAQ (reference sequence). V lost 0 bases and J 6 bases, leaving 13 bases between the germline ends. The CDR3 sequence is CASSLAVDPIDTQYF. For the CDR3, the DNA is TGTGCCAGCAGCTTAGCCGTAGATCCGATCGATACGCAGTATTTT.

This clone was seen only a few times. The chain carries TRBV28 and TRBJ2-5; 11 positions match TRBD2. CDR1 is MDHEN and CDR2 is SYDVKM in the germline V gene. V dropped 5 bases and J dropped 0; count of bases not matched to a gene: 2. CDR3 length: 15 residues. The CDR3 here is CASSVLAGDQETQYF. In DNA, the CDR3 is TGTGCCAGCAGTGTACTAGCGGGAGACCAAGAGACCCAGTACTTC.

This clone came up once. The junction departs from the called germline gene at one end, perhaps through a read error. DNA for the CDR3: TGTGCCAGCCGAAGTAGCGGGGGGAACAATGAGCAGCTCTTC. This codes for CASRSSGGNNEQLF. The chain joins TRBV27 to TRBJ2-1; 10 nucleotides match TRBD2. The germline V gene encodes CDR1 MNHEY and CDR2 SMNVEV (reference sequence). The CDR3 spans 14 residues.

This chain connects TRBV28 to TRBJ2-7; D is perhaps TRBD1 or TRBD2 (5 bases each). The CDR3 contains 14 residues. Trimming removed 8 bases from V and 5 bases from J, with 19 bases in between. CDR1 and CDR2 from the germline V gene are MDHEN and SYDVKM. The CDR3 is CASSIPGAPDEQYF. In nucleotides, the CDR3 is TGTGCCAGCTCGATTCCCGGGGCCCCGGACGAGCAGTACTTC.

This chain connects TRBV28 to TRBJ2-1, with 8 bases that match TRBD1. Germline V gives CDR1 MDHEN, CDR2 SYDVKM. V lost 6 bases to trimming and J lost 6 bases; unmatched junction nucleotides: 10. This CDR3 region has 15 residues. The CDR3 spells CASRGGQGLTNEQFF. The CDR3 DNA sequence: TGTGCCAGCAGGGGTGGACAGGGTCTCACCAATGAGCAGTTCTTC.

The chain couples TRBV4-2 to TRBJ1-1, with D unclear. CDR3 length: 13 residues. Germline assignment: CDR1 LGHNA and CDR2 YNFKEQ. Trimming pared 4 bases from V and 3 bases from J, leaving 9 bases between. CDR3 amino acids: CASSPLGDTEAFF. The CDR3 nucleotides read TGTGCCAGCAGCCCCCTTGGGGACACTGAAGCTTTCTTT.

The gene calls are TRBV10-1 and TRBJ2-5; D assignment may be TRBD1 or TRBD2 (5 bases each). CDR3 length: 14 amino acids. Germline V gene data show CDR1 as WNHNN and CDR2 as SYGVQD (reference sequence). With 3 bases removed from V and 2 bases from J, the gap between germline ends came to 10 bases. As DNA, the CDR3 is TGCGCCAGCAGTGACCGGGACGGGCAAGAGACCCAGTACTTC. It encodes CASSDRDGQETQYF.

This chain joins TRBV4-1 and TRBJ2-5; 7 bases map to TRBD2. The length of the CDR3 is 15 residues. Germline CDR1 and CDR2: MGHRA and YSYEKL. J lost 5 bases, V lost 1 base, and 7 bases had no gene match. This CDR3 reads CASSQGGGGRETQYF. CDR3 in DNA: TGCGCCAGCAGCCAAGGGGGCGGGGGTCGGGAGACCCAGTACTTC.

The rearrangement joins TRBV7-9 to TRBJ2-7; possibly TRBD2 for D (7 bases). CDR3 length: 19 amino acids. The germline gives CDR1 SEHNR, CDR2 FQNEAQ (reference sequence). V lost 7 bases to trimming and J lost 3 bases, with 31 bases between them. The CDR3 reads CASTGGSGTGGRGYYEQYF. DNA for the CDR3: TGTGCCAGCACCGGTGGGAGCGGGACCGGGGGAAGGGGGTACTACGAGCAGTACTTC.

The chain uses TRBV5-6 and TRBJ2-3, with no clear D. Germline assignment: CDR1 SGHDT and CDR2 YYEEEE. The CDR3 covers 14 residues. Trimming left V 4 bases short and J 9 bases short, with 18 bases between. The CDR3 is CASSPTTSQYTQYF. Here the CDR3 DNA reads TGTGCCAGCAGCCCAACAACCTCACAGTACACGCAGTATTTT.

The genes are TRBV28 and TRBJ1-2; D is unclear. The V and J ends lost 2 bases and 7 bases respectively, with 17 bases between them. Germline V gives CDR1 MDHEN, CDR2 SYDVKM. The CDR3 is 15 residues long. CDR3 sequence (DNA): TGTGCCAGCAGTTTAAAGTGGGTCGTGAAGGGTGGCTACACCTTC. Translated: CASSLKWVVKGGYTF.

The chain has TRBV7-9 and TRBJ2-7; possibly TRBD1 for D (6 bases). Germline values: CDR1 SEHNR, CDR2 FQNEAQ (reference sequence). This CDR3 has 13 residues. V shed 4 bases and J shed 6 bases, with 13 bases lying between them. The CDR3 DNA follows: TGTGCCAGCAGCTCCCCTTGGACAGCCGAGCAGTACTTC. This sequence encodes CASSSPWTAEQYF. Variable domain in full (rest from reference TRBV7-9 and TRBJ2-7): DTGVSQNPRHKITKRGQNVTFRCDPISEHNRLYWYRQTLGQGPEFLTYFQNEAQLEKSRLLSDRFSAERPKGSFSTLEIQRTEQGDSAMYLCASSSPWTAEQYFGPGTRLTVT.

The J gene is TRBJ2-2, the V gene TRBV29-1; D remains unclear. Germline assignment: CDR1 SQVTM and CDR2 ANQGSEA. This CDR3 region has 11 residues. The ends were cut back, 4 bases at V and 5 bases at J, with 5 bases in the middle. The CDR3 DNA sequence: TGCAGCGTTGGTGGGACCGGGGAGCTGTTTTTT. This gives the protein CSVGGTGELFF.

The chain employs TRBV27 and TRBJ1-5; D not certain. The CDR3 runs 16 residues. V dropped 7 bases and J dropped 1 base, with 17 bases sitting between them. CDR1 is MNHEY and CDR2 is SMNVEV in the germline V gene (reference sequence). CDR3 in amino acids: CASTRGRAKSNQPQHF. The DNA for the CDR3 is TGTGCCAGCACCAGAGGGAGGGCGAAGAGCAATCAGCCCCAGCATTTT.

Here the CDR3 reads CATRDGPKFNEQFF. The CDR3 coding sequence is TGTGCCACCCGGGACGGTCCCAAATTCAATGAGCAGTTCTTC. V usage is TRBV27 and J usage is TRBJ2-1, with D possibly called TRBD1 or TRBD2 (5 bases each). In germline, CDR1 is MNHEY, CDR2 SMNVEV (reference sequence). Deletions cut 10 bases from V and 6 bases from J, with 19 bases between. This CDR3 contains 14 residues.

This rearrangement joins TRBV29-1 to TRBJ2-5; tentatively, D is TRBD1 (5 bases). Trimming left V 1 base short and J 5 bases short, with 17 bases between. The CDR3 runs 15 residues. Germline V CDR1 and CDR2: SQVTM, ANQGSEA. The chain's CDR3 is CSVEGGQGWIETQYF. CDR3 sequence (DNA): TGCAGCGTTGAAGGAGGCCAGGGTTGGATCGAGACCCAGTACTTC. The variable domain in full, completed from reference TRBV29-1 and TRBJ2-5, reads SAVISQKPSRDICQRGTSLTIQCQVDSQVTMMFWYRQQPGQSLTLIATANQGSEATYESGFVIDKFPISRPNLTFSTLTVSNMSPEDSSIYLCSVEGGQGWIETQYFGPGTRLLVL.

This clone was observed a handful of times. In DNA form, the CDR3 reads TGTGCCAGTAGTTGGGCGGGGGGTACAGATACGCAGTATTTT. Translating gives CASSWAGGTDTQYF. The chain carries TRBV19 and TRBJ2-3, with 8 positions matching TRBD2. The V and J ends lost 5 bases and 3 bases, in that order; junction bases with no gene match: 4. This CDR3 has 14 residues. The germline V gene encodes CDR1 LNHDA and CDR2 SQIVND (reference sequence).

The V gene is TRBV7-9, the J gene TRBJ2-2, with a weak D call TRBD1 (5 bases). The CDR3 length is 17 residues. Germline V gene lookup returns CDR1 SEHNR and CDR2 FQNEAQ (reference sequence). The ends were cut back, 6 bases at V and 1 base at J, with 18 bases in the middle. CDR3 sequence: CASRLTFSDKNTGELFF. The CDR3 coding sequence is TGTGCCAGCAGGTTAACCTTTTCGGACAAGAACACCGGGGAGCTGTTTTTT. The whole variable domain, filled in from reference TRBV7-9 and TRBJ2-2, reads DTGVSQNPRHKITKRGQNVTFRCDPISEHNRLYWYRQTLGQGPEFLTYFQNEAQLEKSRLLSDRFSAERPKGSFSTLEIQRTEQGDSAMYLCASRLTFSDKNTGELFFGEGSRLTVL.